This record concerns one TCR beta chain sequence. Original data processing: Using reference gene primer amplification, nucleated cell counts were estimated. TCRdb keeps only in-frame clones here, not all; method: immunoSEQ multiplex PCR. V and J calls and clone size are given by that table; D and trimming were obtained from the DNA. The data show about 110,000 clones, 86% seen once. The CDR3 totals 14 residues. In germline, CDR1 is SNHLY, CDR2 FYNNEI. V was cut by 4 bases and J by 9 bases, with 16 bases left in between. This specimen belongs to a study of blood T cell repertoires in COVID-19. Turning to the study itself: The samples span acute and convalescent COVID-19 from the United States, Italy and Spain. Sample material is recorded as cDNA or gDNA derived from T cells, B-cell-depleted T cells, or PBMCs.

The chain employs TRBV2 and TRBJ1-5, with D perhaps TRBD1 (5 bases). Sequencing was carried out using peripheral blood. This TCR was recovered from a man between 35 and 55 years old with acute or convalescent COVID-19. The CDR3 here is CASSGGGRLLPQHF. As DNA, the CDR3 is TGTGCCAGCAGTGGGGGGGGACGCCTTCTGCCCCAGCATTTT.